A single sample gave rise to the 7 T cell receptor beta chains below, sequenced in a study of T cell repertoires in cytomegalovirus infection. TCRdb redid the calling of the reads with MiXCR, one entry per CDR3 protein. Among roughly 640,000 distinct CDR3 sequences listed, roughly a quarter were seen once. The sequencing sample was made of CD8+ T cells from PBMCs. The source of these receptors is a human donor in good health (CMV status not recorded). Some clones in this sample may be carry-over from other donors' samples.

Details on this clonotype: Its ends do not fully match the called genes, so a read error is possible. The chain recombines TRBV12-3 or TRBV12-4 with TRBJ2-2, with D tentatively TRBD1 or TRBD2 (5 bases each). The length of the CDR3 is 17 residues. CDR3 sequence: CASSLNSRGPNNGELFF. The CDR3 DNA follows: TGTGCCAGCAGTTTAAACTCCCGGGGCCCGAACAACGGGGAGCTGTTTTTT.

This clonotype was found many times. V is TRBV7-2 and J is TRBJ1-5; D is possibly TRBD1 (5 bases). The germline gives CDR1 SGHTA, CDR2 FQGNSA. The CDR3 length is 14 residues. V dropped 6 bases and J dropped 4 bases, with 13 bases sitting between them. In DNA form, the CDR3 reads TGTGCCAGCAGAAGGCCGGAGGGGAATCAGCCCCAGCATTTT. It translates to CASRRPEGNQPQHF.

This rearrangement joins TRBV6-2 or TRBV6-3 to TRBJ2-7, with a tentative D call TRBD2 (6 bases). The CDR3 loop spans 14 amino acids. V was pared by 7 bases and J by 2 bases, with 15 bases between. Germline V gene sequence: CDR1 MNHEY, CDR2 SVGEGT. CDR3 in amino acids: CASNRGGMTYEQYV. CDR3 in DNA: TGTGCCAGCAATCGTGGGGGGATGACCTACGAGCAGTACGTC.

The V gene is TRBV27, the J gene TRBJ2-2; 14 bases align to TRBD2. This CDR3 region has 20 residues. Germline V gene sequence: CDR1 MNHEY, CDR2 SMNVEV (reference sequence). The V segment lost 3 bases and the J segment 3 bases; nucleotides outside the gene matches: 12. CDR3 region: CASSFDGLAGGFGDTGELFF. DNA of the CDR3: TGTGCCAGCAGTTTCGACGGACTAGCGGGGGGTTTCGGCGACACCGGGGAGCTGTTTTTT.

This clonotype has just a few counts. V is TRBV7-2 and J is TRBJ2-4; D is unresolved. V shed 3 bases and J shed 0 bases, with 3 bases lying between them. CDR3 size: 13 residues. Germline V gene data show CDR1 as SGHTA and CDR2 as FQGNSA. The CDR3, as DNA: TGTGCCAGCAGCTTTGTAGCCAAAAACATTCAGTACTTC. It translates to CASSFVAKNIQYF.

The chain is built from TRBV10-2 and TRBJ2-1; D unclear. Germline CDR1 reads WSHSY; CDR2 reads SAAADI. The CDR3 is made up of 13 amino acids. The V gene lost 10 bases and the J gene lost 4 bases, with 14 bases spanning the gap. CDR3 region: CANINRVYNEQFF. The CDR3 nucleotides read TGCGCCAACATCAACCGGGTGTACAATGAGCAGTTCTTC.

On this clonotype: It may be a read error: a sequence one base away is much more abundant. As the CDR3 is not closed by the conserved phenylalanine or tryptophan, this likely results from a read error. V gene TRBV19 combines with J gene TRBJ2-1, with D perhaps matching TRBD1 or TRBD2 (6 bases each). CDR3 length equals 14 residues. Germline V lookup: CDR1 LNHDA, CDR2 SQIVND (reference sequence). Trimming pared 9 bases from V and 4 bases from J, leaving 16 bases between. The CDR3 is CASKVGGQYNEQFS. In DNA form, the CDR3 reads TGTGCCAGCAAAGTTGGGGGGCAATACAATGAGCAGTTCTCC.